Following are 24 T cell receptor beta chains from one sample sequenced in a study of cytomegalovirus exposure and HLA in healthy donors. In the PCR, 60 Vbeta and 13 Jbeta primers were used. The table came from immunoSEQ multiplex PCR; TCRdb's copy has only in-frame clones and leaves some out. The sample holds 150,000 to 200,000 clones, 77% seen once. Sample: PBMCs. The receptor source for this set is a man between 18 and 35 years old in good health and CMV-seronegative.

The chain employs TRBV5-1 and TRBJ2-5; TRBD2 matches 7 bases. J gave up 7 bases and V 4 bases, and 10 bases lay outside the gene matches. Germline V CDR1 and CDR2: SGHRS, YFSETQ. The CDR3 sequence is 14 residues long. This CDR3 is CASSQEGREGTQYF. CDR3 in DNA: TGCGCCAGCAGCCAAGAAGGGAGGGAGGGGACCCAGTACTTC.

This sequence joins TRBV7-2 and TRBJ1-5, with 7 bases aligning to TRBD1. V was clipped by 2 bases and J by 4 bases; unmatched bases: 8. This CDR3 contains 16 residues. Germline V gene sequence: CDR1 SGHTA, CDR2 FQGNSA. CDR3 bases: TGTGCCAGCAGCTTAAGGACAGGTAGTTTGAATCAGCCCCAGCATTTT. Protein product: CASSLRTGSLNQPQHF. The variable domain in full, with the rest retrieved from reference TRBV7-2 and TRBJ1-5, is GAGVSQSPSNKVTEKGKDVELRCDPISGHTALYWYRQSLGQGLEFLIYFQGNSAPDKSGLPSDRFSAERTGGSVSTLTIQRTQQEDSAVYLCASSLRTGSLNQPQHFGDGTRLSIL.

The chain links TRBV10-3 to TRBJ2-1; TRBD2 matches 9 bases. V trimming: 0 bases; J trimming: 9 bases; junction bases outside the gene matches: 6. The CDR3 totals 15 residues. Looked up from germline, CDR1 is ENHRY and CDR2 is SYGVKD. Here the CDR3 DNA reads TGTGCCATCAGTGAGTCTGGCGGGGGGGCCGGTGAGCAGTTCTTC. Amino acid sequence: CAISESGGGAGEQFF.

The V gene is TRBV7-9, the J gene TRBJ2-5, with a tentative D call TRBD2 (5 bases). Germline V gene data show CDR1 as SEHNR and CDR2 as FQNEAQ (reference sequence). This CDR3 contains 14 residues. Trimming pared 5 bases from V and 2 bases from J, leaving 12 bases between. The CDR3 DNA follows: TGTGCCAGCAGCCCCCCGGGATTTCAAGAGACCCAGTACTTC. Translating gives CASSPPGFQETQYF.

The V call is TRBV29-1, the J call TRBJ2-1, with D perhaps TRBD2 (6 bases). V lost 0 bases and J 6 bases, leaving 18 bases between the germline ends. This CDR3 spans 16 amino acids. Germline-derived CDR1 and CDR2 are SQVTM and ANQGSEA. In nucleotides, the CDR3 is TGCAGCGTTGAAGAAGTCGGGACTGGGATCATCAATGAGCAGTTCTTC. Protein sequence: CSVEEVGTGIINEQFF.

The rearrangement links TRBV2 to TRBJ2-3; D is perhaps TRBD2 (5 bases). The CDR3 contains 15 residues. The V end lost 8 bases, the J end lost 0 bases, and 15 bases lay between the germline ends. Germline loops: CDR1 SNHLY, CDR2 FYNNEI. CDR3 DNA: TGTGCCAGCTTTAGAAGAGCGGTGAGCACAGATACGCAGTATTTT. It specifies CASFRRAVSTDTQYF.

This rearrangement joins TRBV5-1 to TRBJ2-3, with D possibly TRBD2 on 6 matching bases. Germline CDR1 reads SGHRS; CDR2 reads YFSETQ. The CDR3 totals 15 residues. V gave up 1 base and J gave up 3 bases, with 12 bases separating them. The CDR3 nucleotides are TGCGCCAGCAGCTTGTTCGCGGGGCGTACAGATACGCAGTATTTT. Its protein is CASSLFAGRTDTQYF.

The chain is built from TRBV9 and TRBJ1-1; TRBD1 might be the D (5 bases). This CDR3 region has 13 residues. The germline CDR1 and CDR2 sequences are SGDLS and YYNGEE. Trimming took off 0 bases at V and 7 bases at J, with 10 bases between the two ends. CDR3 nucleotide sequence: TGTGCCAGCAGCGTAGGTGACAGCCTTGAAGCTTTCTTT. Translation gives CASSVGDSLEAFF.

In its sample, this clone was seen a few times. The chain employs TRBV27 and TRBJ2-1; 9 nucleotides agree with TRBD2. J lost 2 bases, V lost 6 bases, and 5 bases had no gene match. The CDR3 extends over 15 amino acids. The germline CDR1 and CDR2 sequences are MNHEY and SMNVEV (reference sequence). The CDR3 region has the DNA TGTGCCAGCAGCCTTAGCGGGAGTACCTACAATGAGCAGTTCTTC. This gives the protein CASSLSGSTYNEQFF.

The V call is TRBV9, the J call TRBJ2-1, with D possibly matching TRBD2 (6 bases). The germline V and J ends were trimmed by 3 bases and 4 bases, with 11 bases remaining between them. This CDR3 contains 14 residues. Germline values: CDR1 SGDLS, CDR2 YYNGEE. The CDR3 DNA reads TGTGCCAGCAGCGCAGGTGGACTATACAATGAGCAGTTCTTC. Translated: CASSAGGLYNEQFF. Combining the CDR3 with reference TRBV9 and TRBJ2-1 gives the whole variable domain DSGVTQTPKHLITATGQRVTLRCSPRSGDLSVYWYQQSLDQGLQFLIQYYNGEERAKGNILERFSAQQFPDLHSELNLSSLELGDSALYFCASSAGGLYNEQFFGPGTRLTVL.

The chain links TRBV6-5 to TRBJ2-1; 7 bases are a match to TRBD2. Germline lookup yields CDR1 MNHEY and CDR2 SVGAGI. V shed 8 bases and J 7 bases; nucleotides not matched to a gene: 11. The CDR3 has 14 amino acids. The chain's CDR3 is CASLSGEGLNEQFF. The CDR3 region has the DNA TGTGCCAGCTTATCGGGGGAGGGCTTAAATGAGCAGTTCTTC.

V gene TRBV2 combines with J gene TRBJ2-7; 11 bases are a match to TRBD2. The CDR3 loop spans 13 amino acids. From germline, CDR1 is SNHLY and CDR2 FYNNEI. V lost 8 bases and J lost 0; bases outside the gene matches: 0. CDR3 DNA: TGTGCCAGCGGGACTAGCGGCTCCTACGAGCAGTACTTC. Protein product: CASGTSGSYEQYF.

CDR3 in amino acids: CASSTGGPYGYTF. The CDR3 DNA reads TGTGCCAGTAGTACGGGAGGGCCCTATGGCTACACCTTC. The J gene is TRBJ1-2, the V gene TRBV19; D is ambiguous. Germline loops: CDR1 LNHDA, CDR2 SQIVND (reference sequence). The CDR3 is 13 residues long. V lost 4 bases, J lost 4 bases, and 10 bases lay in between.

The V gene is TRBV7-2, the J gene TRBJ2-7, with TRBD1 identical over 12 bases. Germline V CDR1 and CDR2: SGHTA, FQGNSA. V was pared by 2 bases and J by 1 base, with 12 bases of the junction left unmatched. The CDR3 spans 19 residues. CDR3 protein: CASSLRPRDRGLISYEQYF. The DNA of the CDR3 is TGTGCCAGCAGCTTAAGGCCTCGGGACAGGGGGCTCATTTCCTACGAGCAGTACTTC.

This clone was found once. This rearrangement joins TRBV7-2 to TRBJ2-5; 13 nucleotides match TRBD2. J gave up 9 bases and V 4 bases, and 20 bases lay outside the gene matches. The germline gives CDR1 SGHTA, CDR2 FQGNSA. This CDR3 is built from 19 residues. This CDR3 reads CASSSGRLAGGRYRGAQYF. In nucleotides, the CDR3 is TGTGCCAGCAGCTCCGGACGACTAGCGGGGGGCCGATACCGGGGAGCCCAGTACTTC.

This chain links TRBV7-9 with TRBJ2-3, with D possibly matching TRBD2 (6 bases). V gave up 5 bases and J gave up 2 bases, with 14 bases separating them. The CDR3 loop spans 15 amino acids. Germline CDR1 SEHNR, CDR2 FQNEAQ (reference sequence). CDR3 in amino acids: CASSRPGLNTDTQYF. CDR3 nucleotide sequence: TGTGCCAGCAGCCGACCGGGACTGAACACAGATACGCAGTATTTT.

The chain recombines TRBV5-6 with TRBJ2-5; tentative D call: TRBD1 (5 bases). The CDR3 consists of 16 residues. CDR1 is SGHDT and CDR2 is YYEEEE in the germline V gene. Trimming shortened V by 0 bases and J by 4 bases, and 16 bases separated the two germline ends. Written as DNA, the CDR3 is TGTGCCAGCAGCTTGGGTGGTGGGGCAGCACGAGAGACCCAGTACTTC. Translating gives CASSLGGGAARETQYF.

The rearrangement uses TRBV7-9 and TRBJ2-5; D ambiguous. Germline values: CDR1 SEHNR, CDR2 FQNEAQ (reference sequence). V was shortened by 0 bases and J by 5 bases, with 10 bases between the two germline ends. This CDR3 is 14 amino acids long. Here the CDR3 DNA reads TGTGCCAGCAGCTTAGCTGGCAGCGTTGAGACCCAGTACTTC. Its translation: CASSLAGSVETQYF.

The gene calls are TRBV6-5 and TRBJ1-2, with D perhaps matching TRBD1 (6 bases). Germline CDR1 reads MNHEY; CDR2 reads SVGAGI. Trimming shortened V by 5 bases and J by 6 bases, and 16 bases separated the two germline ends. The CDR3 totals 14 residues. The CDR3 DNA reads as TGTGCCAGCAGTCCGCGGGGGCAGGGGCATGGCTACACCTTC. Its translation is CASSPRGQGHGYTF.

The chain combines TRBV18 with TRBJ2-6; 10 positions agree with TRBD1. The CDR3 has 18 amino acids. Germline lookup yields CDR1 KGHSH and CDR2 LQKENI. V trimming: 2 bases; J trimming: 0 bases; junction bases outside the gene matches: 4. Here the CDR3 reads CASSPRQGALSGANVLTF. Written as DNA, the CDR3 is TGTGCCAGCTCACCAAGACAGGGGGCTCTCTCTGGGGCCAACGTCCTGACTTTC. Full variable domain (missing parts from reference TRBV18 and TRBJ2-6): NAGVMQNPRHLVRRRGQEARLRCSPMKGHSHVYWYRQLPEEGLKFMVYLQKENIIDESGMPKERFSAEFPKEGPSILRIQQVVRGDSAAYFCASSPRQGALSGANVLTFGAGSRLTVL.

This clone was seen a handful of times. This sequence joins TRBV5-6 and TRBJ1-4; possible D gene TRBD1, 6 bases. Germline values: CDR1 SGHDT, CDR2 YYEEEE. The CDR3 is 17 amino acids. Trimming left V 0 bases short and J 5 bases short, with 17 bases between. The CDR3 DNA is TGTGCCAGCAGCTTGGACGATGGGGGGGCTAGGAATGAAAAACTGTTTTTT. Amino acid sequence: CASSLDDGGARNEKLFF.

The chain recombines TRBV4-2 with TRBJ2-1; TRBD2 might be the D (5 bases). Germline assignment: CDR1 LGHNA and CDR2 YNFKEQ. Trimming took 3 bases from V and 10 from J, leaving 10 bases between them. CDR3 length: 12 residues. This CDR3 reads CASSQGAREQFF. The CDR3 DNA sequence: TGTGCCAGCAGCCAGGGAGCCAGGGAGCAGTTCTTC.

The rearrangement joins TRBV11-3 to TRBJ2-7; the match to TRBD1 covers 8 bases. Per the germline V gene, CDR1 is SGHNT and CDR2 is YENEEA. V gave up 3 bases and J gave up 6 bases; unmatched junction bases: 7. The length of the CDR3 is 14 residues. The DNA of the CDR3 is TGTGCCAGCAGCTTTAGCAGGGGGCCTAGCGAGCAGTACTTC. This encodes CASSFSRGPSEQYF.

The CDR3 here is CASRGGFPYGYTF. The CDR3 DNA follows: TGTGCCAGCCGTGGGGGCTTCCCTTATGGCTACACCTTC. The chain links TRBV6-6 to TRBJ1-2; tentatively, D is TRBD1 (6 bases). V was cut by 8 bases and J by 5 bases, with 15 bases left in between. The CDR3 length is 13 residues. Looked up from germline, CDR1 is MNHNY and CDR2 is SVGAGI (reference sequence).